A selection of T cell receptor beta chains follows, all from one sample in a study of OX40 agonist ivuxolimab in advanced cancers. The repertoire was sequenced with immunoSEQ multiplex PCR; TCRdb's copy has only in-frame clones and lacks some. The sample records some 98,000 clones, just under 85% being singletons. This specimen consisted of CD4+ or CD8+ T cells sorted from blood, obtained in a trial of the OX40 agonist ivuxolimab. The receptors were gathered from an adult with an advanced solid tumor such as melanoma, head and neck, liver or kidney cancer. CDR3s include the opening cysteine and the closing phenylalanine or tryptophan.

cdr3_length,v_call,j_call,cdr3_aa
14,TRBV11-3,TRBJ2-3,CASSLGGPTDTQYF
12,TRBV27,TRBJ2-7,CASSRQGYEQYF
17,TRBV18,TRBJ1-2,CASSPLERGAANYGYTF
14,TRBV28,TRBJ2-7,CASSPLAGVYEQYF
14,TRBV18,TRBJ2-3,CASKTDTSTDTQYF
15,TRBV7-3,TRBJ1-6,CASSLMGQGNSPLHF
15,TRBV19,TRBJ2-1,CASRDYSSRNNEQFF
15,TRBV29-1,TRBJ2-7,CSVEDHRGLLYEQYF
15,TRBV19,TRBJ1-5,CASKAGGSSNQPQHF
14,TRBV5-4,TRBJ1-1,CASRSTPANTEAFF
15,TRBV6-6,TRBJ2-7,CASRGIGLATYEQYF
14,TRBV18,TRBJ2-3,CASSLSGSTDTQYF
17,TRBV27,TRBJ2-7,CASSTPRRLAGLNEQYF
15,TRBV7-9,TRBJ2-7,CASSPRTSVSYEQYF
17,TRBV19,TRBJ2-3,CASSITSGGVSTDTQYF
12,TRBV7-9,TRBJ1-1,CASSFQNTEAFF
15,TRBV7-6,TRBJ1-4,CASSYGRSTNEKLFF